What follows are 27 T cell receptor beta chains derived from one specimen sequenced in a study of T cell responses to AZD1222 COVID-19 vaccine. TCRdb keeps only in-frame clones here, not all; method: immunoSEQ multiplex PCR. The table has tens of thousands of clones, approximately 85% seen once. Sequenced here: peripheral blood, sampled 28 days after the second AZD1222 dose. The receptors originated from an adult who received the AZD1222 COVID-19 vaccine.

The chain combines TRBV30 with TRBJ1-4; D is undetermined. V shed 0 bases and J shed 0 bases, with 8 bases lying between them. The CDR3 is 15 amino acids. CDR1 is GTSNPN and CDR2 is SVGIG in the germline V gene (reference sequence). This CDR3 is CAWSVSGATNEKLFF. The CDR3 bases are TGTGCCTGGAGTGTAAGCGGGGCAACTAATGAAAAACTGTTTTTT.

The rearrangement joins TRBV5-1 to TRBJ2-2, with D possibly matching TRBD1 (6 bases). This CDR3 has 16 amino acids. Trimming removed 5 bases at V and 0 bases at J, with 14 bases between. CDR1 SGHRS and CDR2 YFSETQ come from the germline V gene. The CDR3 DNA reads as TGCGCCAGCAGTAGGGACCGGACAGCGAACACCGGGGAGCTGTTTTTT. It translates to CASSRDRTANTGELFF.

This clone was seen more than once but under ten times. The V gene is TRBV2, the J gene TRBJ1-6; D ambiguous. Germline lookup yields CDR1 SNHLY and CDR2 FYNNEI. V was trimmed by 4 bases and J by 5 bases, leaving 6 bases between them. CDR3 length equals 13 residues. CDR3 sequence (DNA): TGTGCCAGCAGTGTCGAGGATAATTCACCCCTCCACTTT. This encodes CASSVEDNSPLHF.

The chain couples TRBV6-4 to TRBJ2-1; no firm D call. Per the germline V gene, CDR1 is MRHNA and CDR2 is SNTAGT. This CDR3 has 14 residues. The V end lost 8 bases, the J end lost 1 base, and 12 bases lay between the germline ends. The chain's CDR3 is CASLPGASYNEQFF. The CDR3 DNA sequence: TGTGCCAGCCTTCCGGGCGCTTCCTACAATGAGCAGTTCTTC.

This sequence joins TRBV6-6 and TRBJ2-4; a weak D match, TRBD2 (5 bases). Germline V gene sequence: CDR1 MNHNY, CDR2 SVGAGI (reference sequence). The CDR3 covers 14 residues. Trimming stripped 6 bases from V and 0 bases from J, with 9 bases between. CDR3 nucleotide sequence: TGTGCCAGCAGGGACTTCCTAGCCAAAAACATTCAGTACTTC. Protein product: CASRDFLAKNIQYF.

This clone was seen just once. The rearrangement joins TRBV10-1 to TRBJ1-1; TRBD1 aligns across 8 bases. This CDR3 is 15 amino acids long. Germline V gene data show CDR1 as WNHNN and CDR2 as SYGVQD (reference sequence). J was trimmed by 0 bases and V by 4 bases; bases with no gene match: 4. CDR3 DNA: TGCGCCAGCAGTGTTGGGACAGGCGTGAACACTGAAGCTTTCTTT. It is translated as CASSVGTGVNTEAFF.

The chain is built from TRBV11-3 and TRBJ1-5, with D hard to call. CDR3 length equals 11 residues. Germline V gene sequence: CDR1 SGHNT, CDR2 YENEEA. V lost 2 bases and J lost 6, with 2 bases in between. The CDR3 here is CASSLSQPQHF. The CDR3 nucleotides are TGTGCCAGCAGCTTATCTCAGCCCCAGCATTTT.

The sample holds one count of this clone. CDR3: CASSLRPGGTNTGELFF. The CDR3 DNA follows: TGTGCCAGCAGCCTCCGCCCTGGGGGCACGAACACCGGGGAGCTGTTTTTT. The rearrangement uses TRBV4-2 and TRBJ2-2; D is perhaps TRBD1 (6 bases). This CDR3 is 17 amino acids long. Germline CDR1 is LGHNA and CDR2 is YNFKEQ. The V end was cut by 4 bases, the J end by 0 bases, with 15 bases between.

V and J are TRBV4-1 and TRBJ1-3; D ambiguous. With 3 bases removed from V and 7 bases from J, the gap between germline ends came to 7 bases. The length of the CDR3 is 12 residues. Germline CDR1 MGHRA, CDR2 YSYEKL. CDR3 loop: CASSHVGNTIYF. CDR3 in DNA: TGCGCCAGCAGCCACGTGGGGAACACCATATATTTT.

The gene calls are TRBV24-1 and TRBJ2-3, with D perhaps TRBD2 (6 bases). Between the trimmed V and J ends, which lost 10 bases and 5 bases, there was a span of 6 bases. The length of the CDR3 is 10 residues. Germline V gene lookup returns CDR1 KGHDR and CDR2 SFDVKD. The CDR3 spells CATEGDTQYF. DNA for the CDR3: TGTGCCACGGAGGGAGATACGCAGTATTTT.

This clone has just one count. The gene calls are TRBV2 and TRBJ2-3; D uncertain. This CDR3 contains 12 residues. V dropped 2 bases and J dropped 8 bases, with 8 bases sitting between them. Germline V CDR1 and CDR2: SNHLY, FYNNEI. CDR3 sequence reads: CASSETPTTQYF. CDR3 coding DNA: TGTGCCAGCAGTGAAACTCCAACTACGCAGTATTTT.

The V and J genes are TRBV12-5 and TRBJ1-1; 7 bases line up with TRBD1. Germline trimming cut 1 base from V and 5 bases from J; bases unmatched to any gene: 13. This CDR3 comprises 17 residues. Germline values: CDR1 LGHNT, CDR2 FRNRAP. The CDR3 DNA reads TGTGCTAGTGGTTTGGAGATAGGGGGCATGAGAGGAACTGAAGCTTTCTTT. Encoded protein: CASGLEIGGMRGTEAFF.

The chain has TRBV9 and TRBJ1-4, with D hard to call. The V end was cut by 7 bases, the J end by 7 bases, with 20 bases between. CDR3 length: 15 residues. Germline V gives CDR1 SGDLS, CDR2 YYNGEE. The CDR3: CASSGGVGLSEKLFF. Written as DNA, the CDR3 is TGTGCCAGCTCGGGAGGCGTTGGGCTAAGTGAAAAACTGTTTTTT. Variable domain in full (rest from reference TRBV9 and TRBJ1-4): DSGVTQTPKHLITATGQRVTLRCSPRSGDLSVYWYQQSLDQGLQFLIQYYNGEERAKGNILERFSAQQFPDLHSELNLSSLELGDSALYFCASSGGVGLSEKLFFGSGTQLSVL.

The V call is TRBV4-1, the J call TRBJ1-2, with D maybe TRBD1 (6 bases). The CDR3 has 19 amino acids. Germline-derived CDR1 and CDR2 are MGHRA and YSYEKL. V dropped 1 base and J dropped 2 bases, with 23 bases sitting between them. The CDR3 here is CASSQGPRYRASTNYGYTF. CDR3 in DNA: TGCGCCAGCAGCCAAGGACCGCGTTACAGGGCAAGTACCAACTATGGCTACACCTTC.

The chain joins TRBV28 to TRBJ1-2; 10 nucleotides align to TRBD1. The germline V gene has CDR1 MDHEN and CDR2 SYDVKM. V gave up 6 bases and J gave up 11 bases; unmatched junction bases: 6. This CDR3 region has 12 residues. CDR3 sequence: CASSTGTGVYTF. CDR3 DNA sequence: TGTGCCAGCAGCACCGGGACAGGGGTATACACCTTC.

The chain is built from TRBV18 and TRBJ1-1, with 8 bases identical to TRBD1. CDR3 length: 14 residues. The germline V gene has CDR1 KGHSH and CDR2 LQKENI. The ends lost 3 bases at V and 3 bases at J; junction bases unmatched: 3. The CDR3 protein is CASSPYRGDTEAFF. The CDR3 DNA reads as TGTGCCAGCTCACCCTACAGGGGGGACACTGAAGCTTTCTTT.

The chain is built from TRBV3-1 (or the pseudogene TRBV3-2) and TRBJ2-5; 7 bases agree with TRBD2. Germline-derived CDR1 and CDR2 are LGHDT and YNNKEL (reference sequence). The CDR3 spans 14 residues. With V trimmed by 3 bases and J by 4 bases, 5 bases remained unmatched. The CDR3 spells CASSHTGGSETQYF. The CDR3, as DNA: TGTGCCAGCAGCCACACGGGAGGTTCAGAGACCCAGTACTTC.

CDR3 region: CASSLSGTEAFF. The CDR3, as DNA: TGCGCCAGCAGCTTGTCGGGCACTGAAGCTTTCTTT. The chain has TRBV5-1 and TRBJ1-1, with unresolved D. V was clipped by 1 base and J by 4 bases, with 5 bases between them. The germline gives CDR1 SGHRS, CDR2 YFSETQ. This CDR3 is built from 12 residues.

The V call is TRBV7-2, the J call TRBJ1-1; the D is unclear. The CDR3 is 13 amino acids. Trimming shortened V by 4 bases and J by 1 base, and 7 bases separated the two germline ends. Looked up from germline, CDR1 is SGHTA and CDR2 is FQGNSA. CDR3 residues: CASSSDGNTEAFF. CDR3 nucleotide sequence: TGTGCCAGCAGCTCGGATGGGAACACTGAAGCTTTCTTT. Drawing the rest from reference TRBV7-2 and TRBJ1-1, the complete variable domain is GAGVSQSPSNKVTEKGKDVELRCDPISGHTALYWYRQSLGQGLEFLIYFQGNSAPDKSGLPSDRFSAERTGGSVSTLTIQRTQQEDSAVYLCASSSDGNTEAFFGQGTRLTVV.

The chain carries TRBV19 and TRBJ2-5; either TRBD1 or TRBD2 may fit D (5 bases each). The CDR3 has 15 residues. V was cut by 3 bases and J by 4 bases, with 15 bases left in between. Germline CDR1 is LNHDA and CDR2 is SQIVND (reference sequence). The CDR3 DNA reads as TGTGCCAGTAGTATGCGGGCCAGGGCGGGAGAGACCCAGTACTTC. Its translation: CASSMRARAGETQYF. The variable domain in full, with the rest retrieved from reference TRBV19 and TRBJ2-5, is DGGITQSPKYLFRKEGQNVTLSCEQNLNHDAMYWYRQDPGQGLRLIYYSQIVNDFQKGDIAEGYSVSREKKESFPLTVTSAQKNPTAFYLCASSMRARAGETQYFGPGTRLLVL.

The chain carries TRBV6-4 and TRBJ2-3; D is perhaps TRBD1 or TRBD2 (5 bases each). The ends were cut back, 6 bases at V and 2 bases at J, with 18 bases in the middle. Germline assignment: CDR1 MRHNA and CDR2 SNTAGT. The CDR3 is 16 residues long. The CDR3: CASRGPVGEFTDTQYF. CDR3 nucleotides: TGTGCCAGCAGGGGACCCGTCGGGGAATTCACAGATACGCAGTATTTT.

The chain recombines TRBV5-6 with TRBJ1-2; maybe TRBD1 (5 bases). Trimming cost V 2 bases and J 6 bases, with 11 bases left between them. Germline V CDR1 and CDR2: SGHDT, YYEEEE. The CDR3 consists of 13 residues. DNA for the CDR3: TGTGCCAGCAGCTTACCAGGGACTCATGGCTACACCTTC. The encoded protein is CASSLPGTHGYTF.

This clone was seen a single time. The chain has TRBV4-2 and TRBJ2-7; D possibly uses TRBD1 or TRBD2 (5 bases each). V lost 0 bases to trimming and J lost 0 bases, with 15 bases between them. The CDR3 is 17 amino acids. Germline CDR1 is LGHNA and CDR2 is YNFKEQ. For the CDR3, the DNA is TGTGCCAGCAGCCAAGATTCGTCGTCGGGGCTCTCCTACGAGCAGTACTTC. This codes for CASSQDSSSGLSYEQYF.

This clone has just a few counts. The chain recombines TRBV11-2 with TRBJ2-7; TRBD1 agrees at 7 bases. This CDR3 spans 16 amino acids. The trim removed 0 bases at V and 0 bases at J, leaving 5 bases unmatched. The germline gives CDR1 SGHAT, CDR2 FQNNGV. The chain's CDR3 is CASSLDFGDSSYEQYF. Written as DNA, the CDR3 is TGTGCCAGCAGCTTAGATTTCGGGGACAGCTCCTACGAGCAGTACTTC.

This chain links TRBV9 with TRBJ1-2; D gene unclear. The CDR3 is 12 amino acids. The V end lost 0 bases, the J end lost 3 bases, and 3 bases lay between the germline ends. The germline V gene has CDR1 SGDLS and CDR2 YYNGEE. The CDR3: CASSVGDYGYTF. The CDR3 DNA reads as TGTGCCAGCAGCGTAGGGGACTATGGCTACACCTTC.

The chain carries TRBV7-9 and TRBJ1-4; D may be TRBD1 (6 bases). V lost 1 base to trimming and J lost 8 bases, with 14 bases between them. CDR1 and CDR2 (germline): SEHNR, FQNEAQ (reference sequence). The CDR3 extends over 15 amino acids. CDR3 coding DNA: TGTGCCAGCAGCTTAGGGGACAATCGGCAAGAAAAACTGTTTTTT. Translation gives CASSLGDNRQEKLFF.

The chain is built from TRBV2 and TRBJ1-1, with a tentative D call TRBD1 (5 bases). This CDR3 is 13 amino acids long. The germline V gene has CDR1 SNHLY and CDR2 FYNNEI. Trimming removed 4 bases at V and 2 bases at J, with 8 bases between. CDR3 protein: CASSGGTNTEAFF. The CDR3 bases are TGTGCCAGCAGTGGGGGCACCAACACTGAAGCTTTCTTT. The full variable domain, with the rest looked up from reference TRBV2 and TRBJ1-1, is EPEVTQTPSHQVTQMGQEVILRCVPISNHLYFYWYRQILGQKVEFLVSFYNNEISEKSEIFDDQFSVERPDGSNFTLKIRSTKLEDSAMYFCASSGGTNTEAFFGQGTRLTVV.